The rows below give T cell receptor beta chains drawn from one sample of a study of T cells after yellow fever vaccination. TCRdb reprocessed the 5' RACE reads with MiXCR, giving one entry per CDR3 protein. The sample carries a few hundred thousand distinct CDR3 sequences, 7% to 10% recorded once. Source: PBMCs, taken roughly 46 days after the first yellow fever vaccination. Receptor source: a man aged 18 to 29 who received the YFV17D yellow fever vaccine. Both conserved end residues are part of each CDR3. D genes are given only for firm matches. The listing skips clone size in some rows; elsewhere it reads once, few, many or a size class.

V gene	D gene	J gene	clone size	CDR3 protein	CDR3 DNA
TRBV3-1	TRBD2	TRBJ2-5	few	CASSSSLAGGRETQYF	TGTGCCAGCAGCTCCTCACTAGCGGGGGGGCGGGAGACCCAGTACTTC
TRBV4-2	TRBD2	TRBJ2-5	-	CASSQDTTSGQETQYF	TGTGCCAGCAGCCAAGATACGACTAGCGGCCAAGAGACCCAGTACTTC
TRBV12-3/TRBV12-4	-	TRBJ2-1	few	CASRSPGPYNEQFF	TGTGCCAGCAGAAGCCCCGGACCATACAATGAGCAGTTCTTC
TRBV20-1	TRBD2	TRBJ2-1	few	CSAELYSGEDDEQFF	TGCAGTGCTGAGCTTTATAGCGGGGAGGACGATGAGCAGTTCTTC
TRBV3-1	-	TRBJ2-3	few	CASSQVVGVTDTQYF	TGTGCCAGCAGCCAAGTTGTGGGGGTTACAGATACGCAGTATTTT
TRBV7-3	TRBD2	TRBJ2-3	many	CASSFGGADTQYF	TGTGCCAGCAGCTTCGGGGGGGCGGATACGCAGTATTTT
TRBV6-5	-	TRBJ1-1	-	CASSTTPRATEAFF	TGTGCCAGCAGTACAACTCCCCGGGCCACTGAAGCTTTCTTT
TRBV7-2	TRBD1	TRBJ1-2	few	CASSLETGQRGYTF	TGTGCCAGCAGCTTAGAGACGGGACAGCGCGGCTACACCTTC
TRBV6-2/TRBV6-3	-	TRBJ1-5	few	CASRDNDSNQPQHF	TGTGCCAGCAGGGACAACGATAGCAATCAGCCCCAGCATTTT
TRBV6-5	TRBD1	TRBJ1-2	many	CASTFRRGLMGYTF	TGTGCCAGCACCTTCCGCAGGGGGCTAATGGGCTACACCTTC
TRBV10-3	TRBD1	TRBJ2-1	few	CAISANRGNEQFF	TGTGCCATCAGTGCCAACAGGGGCAATGAGCAGTTCTTC
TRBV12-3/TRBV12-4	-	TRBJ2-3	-	CASSLTWVRTDTQYF	TGTGCCAGCAGTTTGACCTGGGTCCGCACAGATACGCAGTATTTT
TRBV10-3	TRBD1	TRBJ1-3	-	CAISDLTGTGSTGDTIYF	TGTGCCATCAGTGACTTAACCGGGACAGGGTCTACGGGTGACACCATATATTTT
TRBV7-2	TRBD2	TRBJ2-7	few	CASSFAPSGGQSDEQYF	TGTGCCAGCAGCTTCGCCCCCAGCGGGGGGCAATCAGACGAGCAGTACTTC
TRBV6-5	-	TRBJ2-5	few	CASSYSPGEWETQYF	TGTGCCAGCAGTTACTCACCGGGGGAGTGGGAGACCCAGTACTTC